One sample yielded the 26 T cell receptor beta chains listed below, sequenced in a study of brain T cells in children with intractable seizures. Assay used: immunoSEQ multiplex PCR; TCRdb lists only in-frame clones, some missing. The table records tens of thousands of clones, about 93% of them present only once. The sample here was peripheral blood, taken at surgery. These receptors all stem from a boy under two years old with tuberous sclerosis and intractable seizures.

The V and J genes are TRBV7-3 and TRBJ2-3; 8 positions match TRBD2. Germline CDR1 and CDR2: SGHTA and FQGTGA. This CDR3 is 16 amino acids long. Trimming at V came to 5 bases and at J to 6 bases, leaving 13 bases not matched to a gene. CDR3 residues: CASSPQRERGSDTQYF. The CDR3 nucleotides read TGTGCCAGCAGCCCCCAGCGGGAGAGGGGGTCCGATACGCAGTATTTT.

The CDR3 sequence: CASSPMQGSYGYTF. The CDR3 DNA reads as TGTGCCAGCAGCCCAATGCAGGGATCCTATGGCTACACCTTC. The rearrangement uses TRBV27 and TRBJ1-2, with D perhaps matching TRBD1 (5 bases). This CDR3 is built from 14 residues. V lost 6 bases and J lost 4, with 15 bases in between. From germline, CDR1 is MNHEY and CDR2 SMNVEV (reference sequence).

The chain couples TRBV9 to TRBJ2-3; 8 bases line up with TRBD1. CDR1 is SGDLS, CDR2 YYNGEE, per germline. Losses at the gene ends were 3 bases for V and 4 bases for J; bases not matched to a gene: 7. The CDR3 spans 15 residues. Written as DNA, the CDR3 is TGTGCCAGCAGCGGAGGACAGGGCCGGGCAGATACGCAGTATTTT. This encodes CASSGGQGRADTQYF.

This sequence joins TRBV30 and TRBJ1-4; a possible D gene is TRBD1 (6 bases). This CDR3 is 12 amino acids long. Germline loops: CDR1 GTSNPN, CDR2 SVGIG (reference sequence). CDR3 region: CARQQGNEKLFF. Written as DNA, the CDR3 is TGTGCGCGGCAACAGGGAAACGAAAAACTGTTTTTT.

The V and J genes are TRBV6-6 and TRBJ1-2, with D perhaps matching TRBD1 (6 bases). This CDR3 has 14 residues. Germline values: CDR1 MNHNY, CDR2 SVGAGI (reference sequence). V was shortened by 7 bases and J by 4 bases, with 16 bases between the two germline ends. CDR3 in amino acids: CASTGTHLFYGYTF. The CDR3 coding sequence is TGTGCCAGCACCGGGACACATCTTTTCTATGGCTACACCTTC.

The V call is TRBV5-6, the J call TRBJ2-3; 9 nucleotides agree with TRBD2. Germline assignment: CDR1 SGHDT and CDR2 YYEEEE. The CDR3 is 16 amino acids. V dropped 0 bases and J dropped 0; count of bases not matched to a gene: 2. The CDR3: CASSLAAGGSTDTQYF. The CDR3 coding sequence is TGTGCCAGCAGCTTGGCGGCGGGAGGGAGCACAGATACGCAGTATTTT. Complete variable domain (other parts from reference TRBV5-6 and TRBJ2-3): DAGVTQSPTHLIKTRGQQVTLRCSPKSGHDTVSWYQQALGQGPQFIFQYYEEEERQRGNFPDRFSGHQFPNYSSELNVNALLLGDSALYLCASSLAAGGSTDTQYFGPGTRLTVL.

J is TRBJ2-1 and V is TRBV3-1 (or the pseudogene TRBV3-2); TRBD2 aligns across 12 bases. The J segment lost 7 bases and the V segment lost 4 bases, leaving 11 bases of the junction unmatched. Germline V gene lookup returns CDR1 LGHDT and CDR2 YNNKEL (reference sequence). The CDR3 has 17 residues. This CDR3 is CASSPKLAGGPRNEQFF. DNA of the CDR3: TGTGCCAGCAGCCCTAAGCTAGCGGGAGGGCCGCGGAATGAGCAGTTCTTC.

This clone was counted once. The chain employs TRBV6-2 or TRBV6-3 and TRBJ2-7; TRBD2 agrees at 8 bases. The germline V gene encodes CDR1 MNHEY and CDR2 SVGEGT. The J segment lost 3 bases and the V segment lost 6 bases, leaving 13 bases of the junction unmatched. The CDR3 has 16 residues. Here the CDR3 reads CASSPVTLSGSYEQYF. The CDR3 DNA follows: TGTGCCAGCAGCCCGGTGACCCTCAGCGGGAGCTACGAGCAGTACTTC.

This clone was seen more than once but under ten times. The CDR3 nucleotides read TGCGCCAGCGCCCTCCGGGGGGCTAACAATTCACCCCTCCACTTT. Translating it yields CASALRGANNSPLHF. This chain joins TRBV5-1 and TRBJ1-6; a weak D match, TRBD1 (6 bases). The germline gives CDR1 SGHRS, CDR2 YFSETQ. Between the trimmed V and J ends, which lost 7 bases and 7 bases, there was a span of 18 bases. This CDR3 spans 15 amino acids.

The genes are TRBV4-1 and TRBJ2-1; D might be TRBD2 (6 bases). This CDR3 spans 12 amino acids. V gave up 1 base and J gave up 10 bases, with 8 bases separating them. The germline V gene has CDR1 MGHRA and CDR2 YSYEKL. CDR3 sequence: CASSQVGGEQFF. In DNA form, the CDR3 reads TGCGCCAGCAGCCAAGTGGGAGGCGAGCAGTTCTTC.

The gene calls are TRBV6-6 and TRBJ1-6; tentatively, D is TRBD1 (5 bases). This CDR3 has 14 residues. Germline V gene sequence: CDR1 MNHNY, CDR2 SVGAGI (reference sequence). Between the trimmed V and J ends, which lost 3 bases and 7 bases, there was a span of 10 bases. The CDR3 sequence: CASSYIGGNSPLHF. The CDR3 coding sequence is TGTGCCAGCAGTTATATCGGGGGGAATTCACCCCTCCACTTT.

This rearrangement joins TRBV11-3 to TRBJ2-1; perhaps D is TRBD1 or TRBD2 (5 bases each). Per the germline V gene, CDR1 is SGHNT and CDR2 is YENEEA. The CDR3 covers 15 residues. Trimming took off 2 bases at V and 3 bases at J, with 11 bases between the two ends. CDR3 sequence: CASSLRVGGYNEQFF. The CDR3 coding sequence is TGTGCCAGCAGCTTACGGGTTGGGGGCTACAATGAGCAGTTCTTC.

This rearrangement joins TRBV15 to TRBJ2-1; 7 bases fit TRBD2. J lost 8 bases, V lost 0 bases, and 7 bases had no gene match. The CDR3 consists of 15 residues. Germline V lookup: CDR1 LNHNV, CDR2 YYDKDF (reference sequence). Here the CDR3 DNA reads TGTGCCACCAGCAGAGATAATAGGGGAGGGGATGAGCAGTTCTTC. Translation: CATSRDNRGGDEQFF.

In DNA, the CDR3 is TGTGCCAGCAGCCAAGATATAGGGACAGGGTTTACCAGAAACACCATATATTTT. Its translation is CASSQDIGTGFTRNTIYF. The genes are TRBV3-1 (or the pseudogene TRBV3-2) and TRBJ1-3; 9 bases fit TRBD1. Per the germline V gene, CDR1 is LGHDT and CDR2 is YNNKEL (reference sequence). The CDR3 contains 18 residues. The V and J ends lost 0 bases and 5 bases, in that order; junction bases with no gene match: 11.

The gene calls are TRBV2 and TRBJ2-7; 11 nucleotides align to TRBD2. Trimming at V came to 6 bases and at J to 3 bases, leaving 4 bases not matched to a gene. Germline assignment: CDR1 SNHLY and CDR2 FYNNEI. This CDR3 region has 14 residues. CDR3 in DNA: TGTGCCAGCAGGAAGACTAGCGGGGACTACGAGCAGTACTTC. Residues: CASRKTSGDYEQYF.

The chain carries TRBV29-1 and TRBJ2-1; D not resolved. The V end lost 4 bases, the J end lost 2 bases, and 12 bases lay between the germline ends. This CDR3 spans 14 amino acids. From germline, CDR1 is SQVTM and CDR2 ANQGSEA. The CDR3 spells CSVVSVEAYNEQFF. In nucleotides, the CDR3 is TGCAGCGTTGTTAGTGTCGAGGCCTACAATGAGCAGTTCTTC.

V gene TRBV5-6 combines with J gene TRBJ1-5; 7 bases agree with TRBD1. This CDR3 has 16 amino acids. The J segment lost 3 bases and the V segment lost 3 bases, leaving 9 bases of the junction unmatched. Germline CDR1 reads SGHDT; CDR2 reads YYEEEE. CDR3 DNA: TGTGCCAGCAGCTCCCTAACAGGGGACCCCAATCAGCCCCAGCATTTT. Residues: CASSSLTGDPNQPQHF. Using reference TRBV5-6 and TRBJ1-5 for the parts outside the CDR3, the full variable domain is DAGVTQSPTHLIKTRGQQVTLRCSPKSGHDTVSWYQQALGQGPQFIFQYYEEEERQRGNFPDRFSGHQFPNYSSELNVNALLLGDSALYLCASSSLTGDPNQPQHFGDGTRLSIL.

This chain's CDR3 is CASSNRPYNEQFF. The CDR3 coding sequence is TGTGCCAGCAGCAACAGACCTTACAATGAGCAGTTCTTC. This chain uses TRBV7-8 with TRBJ2-1; D uncertain. This CDR3 region has 13 residues. Germline V lookup: CDR1 SGHVS, CDR2 FQNEAQ. V lost 5 bases and J lost 4, with 9 bases in between.

This clone was found a few times. CDR3 protein: CAWGKNTEAFF. The CDR3 nucleotides are TGTGCCTGGGGGAAGAACACTGAAGCTTTCTTT. The genes are TRBV30 and TRBJ1-1; D is uncertain. Germline V CDR1 and CDR2: GTSNPN, SVGIG (reference sequence). Trimming cost V 5 bases and J 1 base, with 5 bases left between them. CDR3 length equals 11 residues.

The V gene is TRBV13, the J gene TRBJ2-3; possibly TRBD1 or TRBD2 for D (6 bases each). Germline CDR1 reads PRHDT; CDR2 reads FYEKMQ (reference sequence). The CDR3 length is 16 residues. V shed 2 bases and J shed 2 bases, with 14 bases lying between them. The CDR3 loop reads CASSLRGASATDTQYF. The CDR3, as DNA: TGTGCCAGCAGCTTAAGGGGGGCCAGTGCCACAGATACGCAGTATTTT.

The gene calls are TRBV5-1 and TRBJ2-3, with 9 bases identical to TRBD2. CDR3 length: 17 amino acids. The V gene's germline CDR1 is SGHRS and CDR2 YFSETQ. The J segment lost 2 bases and the V segment lost 4 bases, leaving 11 bases of the junction unmatched. In nucleotides, the CDR3 is TGCGCCAGCAGCCCGAGGTCTGCTAGCGGGAACACAGATACGCAGTATTTT. Amino acids: CASSPRSASGNTDTQYF.

This rearrangement joins TRBV19 to TRBJ2-7, with TRBD1 matching over 11 bases. Germline V gives CDR1 LNHDA, CDR2 SQIVND (reference sequence). V trimming: 1 base; J trimming: 4 bases; junction bases outside the gene matches: 6. CDR3 length: 16 residues. CDR3 sequence: CASSIGPGTGGYEQYF. In DNA form, the CDR3 reads TGTGCCAGTAGTATAGGCCCCGGGACAGGGGGATACGAGCAGTACTTC.

V and J are TRBV30 and TRBJ1-5, with D hard to call. Germline V gives CDR1 GTSNPN, CDR2 SVGIG (reference sequence). The CDR3 covers 15 residues. V gave up 0 bases and J gave up 3 bases, with 12 bases separating them. The chain's CDR3 is CAWSVRYGNNQPQHF. The CDR3 DNA reads TGTGCCTGGAGTGTAAGGTATGGCAACAATCAGCCCCAGCATTTT.

The chain employs TRBV4-2 and TRBJ1-3; D ambiguous. Per the germline V gene, CDR1 is LGHNA and CDR2 is YNFKEQ. There are 15 residues in the CDR3. The V gene lost 1 base and the J gene lost 0 bases, with 7 bases spanning the gap. The CDR3, as DNA: TGTGCCAGCAGCCAAGGGGGAAGCTCTGGAAACACCATATATTTT. It is translated as CASSQGGSSGNTIYF.

This sequence joins TRBV7-3 and TRBJ1-1; D unclear. Germline V gives CDR1 SGHTA, CDR2 FQGTGA. V was trimmed by 2 bases and J by 5 bases, leaving 9 bases between them. The CDR3 has 13 residues. The CDR3 DNA is TGTGCCAGCAGCTTAGTGGGGAGTACTGAAGCTTTCTTT. This translates into CASSLVGSTEAFF.

The rearrangement joins TRBV28 to TRBJ2-2; perhaps D is TRBD1 or TRBD2 (5 bases each). The CDR3 is 14 amino acids. Trimming stripped 4 bases from V and 10 bases from J, with 16 bases between. The germline V gene has CDR1 MDHEN and CDR2 SYDVKM. Written as DNA, the CDR3 is TGTGCCAGCAGTTCTCTCGGGGACCGGGAGGAGCTGTTTTTT. This encodes CASSSLGDREELFF.